The 5 T cell receptor beta chains below were found in one sample sequenced in a study of blood T cells in healthy people across ages. Combining a sample-barcoded 5' primer with a J-beta primer mix, a second PCR ran for roughly 7 to 11 cycles. TCRdb reprocessed the 5' RACE reads via MiXCR and lists one record per CDR3 protein. Seen here are 800,000 or so distinct CDR3 sequences, more than 20% observed once, and the top ten hold under 4.5%. These data were also filed under a second study, of T cells of mothers and their children.

The sequenced sample was blood. The receptors stem from a boy younger than 18 in good health.

This chain links TRBV7-8 with TRBJ1-6; D is unresolved. The CDR3 is made up of 15 amino acids. V was pared by 5 bases and J by 8 bases, with 16 bases between. Germline lookup yields CDR1 SGHVS and CDR2 FQNEAQ. For the CDR3, the DNA is TGTGCCAGCAGCGAAACTTATGAAGGTGATTCACCCCTCCACTTT. Protein sequence: CASSETYEGDSPLHF. Full variable domain (outside the CDR3, taken from reference TRBV7-8 and TRBJ1-6): GAGVSQSPRYKVAKRGQDVALRCDPISGHVSLFWYQQALGQGPEFLTYFQNEAQLDKSGLPSDRFFAERPEGSVSTLKIQRTQQEDSAVYLCASSETYEGDSPLHFGNGTRLTVT.

The count of this clonotype is one. Here the CDR3 reads CASSPSGGAYTQYF. Here the CDR3 DNA reads TGTGCCAGCAGCCCCAGCGGGGGGGCTTATACGCAGTATTTT. The chain carries TRBV7-3 and TRBJ2-3; 10 bases are shared with TRBD2. This CDR3 is built from 14 residues. Germline lookup yields CDR1 SGHTA and CDR2 FQGTGA. V was pared by 5 bases and J by 7 bases, with 6 bases of the junction left unmatched.

There are a few counts of this clonotype. CDR3 bases: TGTGCCAGCAGTAAACGGGATACGCAGTATTTT. It translates to CASSKRDTQYF. This chain joins TRBV12-3 or TRBV12-4 and TRBJ2-3; no definite D call. The ends were cut back, 5 bases at V and 6 bases at J, with 6 bases in the middle. The length of the CDR3 is 11 residues.

This chain connects TRBV13 to TRBJ2-5; no clear D. Per the germline V gene, CDR1 is PRHDT and CDR2 is FYEKMQ (reference sequence). V was pared by 0 bases and J by 2 bases, with 10 bases between. The CDR3 loop spans 15 amino acids. CDR3 residues: CASSLGSTAQETQYF. For the CDR3, the DNA is TGTGCCAGCAGCTTAGGCTCGACGGCACAAGAGACCCAGTACTTC.

This clonotype was picked up a small number of times. This chain links TRBV9 with TRBJ2-6; D may be TRBD1 (6 bases). Trimming left V 0 bases short and J 0 bases short, with 16 bases between. Germline loops: CDR1 SGDLS, CDR2 YYNGEE. The CDR3 runs 19 residues. CDR3 loop: CASSVGFRDTGSGANVLTF. The CDR3 DNA follows: TGTGCCAGCAGCGTAGGATTCCGGGACACCGGCTCTGGGGCCAACGTCCTGACTTTC.